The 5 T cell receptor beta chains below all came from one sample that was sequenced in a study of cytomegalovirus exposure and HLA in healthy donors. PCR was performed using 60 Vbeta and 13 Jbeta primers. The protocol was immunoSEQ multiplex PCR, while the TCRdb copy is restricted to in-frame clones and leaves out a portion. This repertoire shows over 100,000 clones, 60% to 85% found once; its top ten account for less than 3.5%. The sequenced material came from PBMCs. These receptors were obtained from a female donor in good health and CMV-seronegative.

The CDR3 loop reads CASSQSSRAGNTIYF. CDR3 bases: TGCGCCAGCAGTCAATCGTCCAGGGCCGGAAACACCATATATTTT. This chain uses TRBV23-1 with TRBJ1-3; D possibly corresponds to TRBD1 (5 bases). TRBV23-1 is recorded as an ORF, its role being uncertain. V was cut by 0 bases and J by 4 bases, with 10 bases left in between. This CDR3 comprises 15 residues.

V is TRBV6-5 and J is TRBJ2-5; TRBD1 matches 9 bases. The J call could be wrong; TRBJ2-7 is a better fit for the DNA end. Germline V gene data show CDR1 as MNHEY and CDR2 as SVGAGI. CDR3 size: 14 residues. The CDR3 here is CASSPDRGAYEQYF. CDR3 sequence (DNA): TGTGCCAGCAGCCCCGACAGGGGGGCTTACGAGCAGTACTTC.

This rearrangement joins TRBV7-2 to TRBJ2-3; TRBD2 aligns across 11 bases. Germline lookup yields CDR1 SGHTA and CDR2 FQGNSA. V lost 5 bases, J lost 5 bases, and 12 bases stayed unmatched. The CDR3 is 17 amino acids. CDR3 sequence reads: CASSPTIAGGPIDTQYF. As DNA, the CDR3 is TGTGCCAGCAGCCCAACGATAGCGGGGGGGCCGATAGATACGCAGTATTTT.

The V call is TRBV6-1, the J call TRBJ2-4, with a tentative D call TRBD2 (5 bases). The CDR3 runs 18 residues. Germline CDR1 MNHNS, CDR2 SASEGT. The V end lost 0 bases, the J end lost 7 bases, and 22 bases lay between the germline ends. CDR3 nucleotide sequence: TGTGCCAGCAGTGAAGCCACCGCGGGCGGTTCTACTATGAACATTCAGTACTTC. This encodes CASSEATAGGSTMNIQYF.

The CDR3 sequence is CASSSRSRSGELFF. The CDR3 DNA sequence: TGCGCCAGCAGTAGTAGATCAAGATCCGGGGAGCTGTTTTTT. The chain uses TRBV4-3 and TRBJ2-2, with D uncertain. The CDR3 is 14 amino acids. Trimming cost V 6 bases and J 6 bases, with 14 bases left between them. Germline CDR1 is LGHNA and CDR2 is YSLEER.